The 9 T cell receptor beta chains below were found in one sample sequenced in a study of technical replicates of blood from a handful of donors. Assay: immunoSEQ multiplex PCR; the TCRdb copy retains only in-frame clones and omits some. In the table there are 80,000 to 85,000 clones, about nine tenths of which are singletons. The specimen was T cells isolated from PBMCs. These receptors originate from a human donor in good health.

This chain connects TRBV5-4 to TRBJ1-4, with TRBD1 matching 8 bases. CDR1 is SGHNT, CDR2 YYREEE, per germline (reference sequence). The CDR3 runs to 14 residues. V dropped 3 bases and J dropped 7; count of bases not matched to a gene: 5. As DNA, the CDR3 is TGTGCCAGCAGCTCAGGACAGGGAAGTGAAAAACTGTTTTTT. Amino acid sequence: CASSSGQGSEKLFF.

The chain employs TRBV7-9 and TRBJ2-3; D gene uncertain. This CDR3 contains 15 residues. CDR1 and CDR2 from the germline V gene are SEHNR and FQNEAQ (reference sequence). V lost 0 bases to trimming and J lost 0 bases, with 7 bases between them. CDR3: CASSLAQASTDTQYF. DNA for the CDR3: TGTGCCAGCAGCTTAGCCCAGGCTAGCACAGATACGCAGTATTTT.

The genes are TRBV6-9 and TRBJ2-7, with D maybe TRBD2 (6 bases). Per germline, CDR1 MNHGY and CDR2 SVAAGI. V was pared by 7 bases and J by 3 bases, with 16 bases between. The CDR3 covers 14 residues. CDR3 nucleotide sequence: TGTGCCAGCACGCCGGGGGAGAGAGTCTACGAGCAGTACTTC. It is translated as CASTPGERVYEQYF.

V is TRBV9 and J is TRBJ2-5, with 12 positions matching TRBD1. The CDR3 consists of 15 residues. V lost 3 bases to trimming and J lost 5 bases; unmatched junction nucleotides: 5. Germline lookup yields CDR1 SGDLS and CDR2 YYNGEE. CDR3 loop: CASSARDRGLETQYF. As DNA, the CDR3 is TGTGCCAGCAGCGCGCGGGACAGGGGGCTCGAGACCCAGTACTTC.

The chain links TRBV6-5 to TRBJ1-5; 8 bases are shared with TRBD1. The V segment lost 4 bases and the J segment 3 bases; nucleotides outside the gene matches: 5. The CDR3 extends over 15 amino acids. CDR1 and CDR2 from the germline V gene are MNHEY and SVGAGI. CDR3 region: CASSLGQGYNQPQHF. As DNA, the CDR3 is TGTGCCAGCAGTTTAGGACAGGGCTACAATCAGCCCCAGCATTTT.

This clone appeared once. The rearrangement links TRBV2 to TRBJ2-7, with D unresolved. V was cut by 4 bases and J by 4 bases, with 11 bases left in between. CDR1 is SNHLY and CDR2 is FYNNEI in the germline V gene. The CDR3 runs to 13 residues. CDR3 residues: CASSVGGPYEQYF. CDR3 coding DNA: TGTGCCAGCAGTGTAGGTGGGCCTTACGAGCAGTACTTC.

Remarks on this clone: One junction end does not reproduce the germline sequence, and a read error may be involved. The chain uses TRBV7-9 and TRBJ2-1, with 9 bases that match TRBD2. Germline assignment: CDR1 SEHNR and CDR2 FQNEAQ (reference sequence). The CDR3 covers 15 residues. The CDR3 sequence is CASSIAGALNNEQFF. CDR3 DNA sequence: TGTGCCAGCAGCATAGCGGGAGCCCTTAACAATGAGCAGTTCTTC.

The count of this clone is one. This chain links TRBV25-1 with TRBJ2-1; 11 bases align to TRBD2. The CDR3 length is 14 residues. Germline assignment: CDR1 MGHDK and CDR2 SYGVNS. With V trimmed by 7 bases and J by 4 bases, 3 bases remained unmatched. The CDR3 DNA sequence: TGTGCCAGCAAGGGACTAGCGGAGTACAATGAGCAGTTCTTC. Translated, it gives CASKGLAEYNEQFF.

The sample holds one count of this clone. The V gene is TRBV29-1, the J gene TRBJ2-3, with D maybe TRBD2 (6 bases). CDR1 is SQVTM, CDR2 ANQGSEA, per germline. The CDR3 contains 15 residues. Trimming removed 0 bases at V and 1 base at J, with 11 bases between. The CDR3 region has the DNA TGCAGCGTTGAAGATGACGGGGAGGGCACAGATACGCAGTATTTT. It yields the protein CSVEDDGEGTDTQYF.